This is a list of T cell receptor beta chains from one sample in a study of shared clonotypes between healthy human individuals. The protocol was immunoSEQ multiplex PCR, while the TCRdb copy is restricted to in-frame clones and leaves out a portion. The sample holds approximately 1.4 million clones, 95% to 99% seen once. The sequencing input was naive CD4+ T cells sorted from blood. The receptors stem from a young man in good health. CDR3s include the opening cysteine and the closing phenylalanine or tryptophan. A D gene is named only where the DNA matches it firmly. Clone size is given for some rows only: seen once, a few or many times, or a class if the clone is expanded.

j_gene | v_gene | abundance | len | d_gene | CDR3nt | CDR3aa
TRBJ1-4 | TRBV6-1 | - | 14 | - | TGTGCCAGCAGAGACTCCGGGGGGCGGCTAAAACTGTTTTTT | CASRDSGGRLKLFF
TRBJ2-5 | TRBV7-9 | - | 16 | - | TGTGCCAGCAGCCGAGGGGGGTACCAATCCCAAGAGACCCAGTACTTC | CASSRGGYQSQETQYF
TRBJ1-1 | TRBV19 | - | 13 | - | TGTGCCAGTAGTAGGGTCCCGAACACTGAAGCTTTCTTT | CASSRVPNTEAFF
TRBJ2-7 | TRBV27 | - | 15 | TRBD2 | TGTGCCAGCAGTCCCCTAGCGGGGGTGACCTACGAGCAGTACTTC | CASSPLAGVTYEQYF
TRBJ1-1 | TRBV7-3 | - | 15 | TRBD1 | TGTGCCAGCAGCGAGGGGACAGGCTTACTCAGAGCAGCTTTCTTT | CASSEGTGLLRAAFF
TRBJ2-2 | TRBV5-1 | - | 16 | TRBD2 | TGCGCCAGCAGCTTGCCCTCTAGCGGGAGCACCGGGGAGCTGTTTTTT | CASSLPSSGSTGELFF
TRBJ1-5 | TRBV5-8 | - | 15 | - | TGTGCCAGCAGCGGCGGGACAAATAGCAATCAGCCCCAGCATTTT | CASSGGTNSNQPQHF
TRBJ1-1 | TRBV2 | - | 13 | - | TGTGCCAGCAGTGTATTTTTTAGCGCTGAAGCTTTCTTT | CASSVFFSAEAFF
TRBJ2-1 | TRBV5-1 | once | 16 | TRBD2 | TGCGCCAGCGCCCCCTCGGGAGGGATGAGCTACAATGAGCAGTTCTTC | CASAPSGGMSYNEQFF
TRBJ2-5 | TRBV7-6 | - | 15 | TRBD2 | TGTGCCAGCAGCCCGTTAGCGGGAGGAGTTGAGACCCAGTACTTC | CASSPLAGGVETQYF
TRBJ2-1 | TRBV6-5 | - | 14 | - | TGTGCCAGCAGTTACCTACAGGGGCGGGGTGAGCAGTTCTTC | CASSYLQGRGEQFF
TRBJ2-5 | TRBV5-1 | - | 17 | TRBD2 | TGCGCCAGCAGCTTTCAGCGGGAGGGAGCCCAGCAAAAGACCCAGTACTTC | CASSFQREGAQQKTQYF
TRBJ2-7 | TRBV9 | - | 14 | - | TGTGCCAGCAGCGTAGGGCTAGTGGGCTACGAGCAGTACTTC | CASSVGLVGYEQYF
TRBJ2-1 | TRBV6-5 | - | 12 | - | TGTGCCAGCAGCCAATCAAGGAATGAGCAGTTCTTC | CASSQSRNEQFF
TRBJ2-1 | TRBV7-9 | - | 13 | - | TGTGCCAGCAGCATAGGACCCTTGGATGAGCAGTTCTTC | CASSIGPLDEQFF
TRBJ2-3 | TRBV7-9 | - | 12 | - | TGTGCCAGCACCCTGGACTCAGATACGCAGTATTTT | CASTLDSDTQYF
TRBJ2-6 | TRBV12-1 | - | 16 | - | TGTGCCAGCAATCCGTCCAGGGGCTCTGGGGCCAACGTCCTGACTTTC | CASNPSRGSGANVLTF
TRBJ1-1 | TRBV5-5 | - | 15 | TRBD1 | TGTGCCAGCAGCTTGCGCACAGGGGGTTACACTGAAGCTTTCTTT | CASSLRTGGYTEAFF
TRBJ1-2 | TRBV9 | once | 16 | - | TGTGCCAGCAGCGGACCACAGGGAGGGTCTAACTATGGCTACACCTTC | CASSGPQGGSNYGYTF
TRBJ2-7 | TRBV28 | - | 14 | - | TGTGCCAGCAGTGGGGTAGCGGCCGCCTACGAGCAGTACTTC | CASSGVAAAYEQYF
TRBJ2-5 | TRBV4-3 | once | 17 | - | TGCGCCAGCAGCCAAGATCGCGCCAGGCCTTGGGAGGAGACCCAGTACTTC | CASSQDRARPWEETQYF
TRBJ2-7 | TRBV5-1 | - | 17 | TRBD2 | TGCGCCAGCAGCCCCACTAGCGGGAGGGCCTTCTCCTACGAGCAGTACTTC | CASSPTSGRAFSYEQYF
TRBJ2-7 | TRBV10-3 | - | 11 | - | TGTGCCATCAGTGTGGATTACGAGCAGTACTTC | CAISVDYEQYF
TRBJ2-3 | TRBV19 | - | 16 | TRBD1 | TGTGCCAGTAGGCCGGGAGAGGGACAGGGACCAGATACGCAGTATTTT | CASRPGEGQGPDTQYF